Shown below are 22 T cell receptor beta chains from a single sample sequenced in a study of T cell changes during pregnancy in multiple sclerosis. The table came from immunoSEQ multiplex PCR; TCRdb's copy has only in-frame clones and leaves some out. Of 93,000 or so clones listed, approximately 90% were seen once; the top ten hold approximately 0.97%. The material was peripheral blood, obtained before pregnancy. These receptors all stem from a female donor with multiple sclerosis, enrolled in a pregnancy study.

This chain joins TRBV7-9 and TRBJ2-3; no reliable D call. Germline assignment: CDR1 SEHNR and CDR2 FQNEAQ (reference sequence). The ends were cut back, 2 bases at V and 1 base at J, with 7 bases in the middle. The CDR3 has 14 residues. The CDR3 loop reads CASSLLGGTDTQYF. The CDR3 bases are TGTGCCAGCAGCTTACTAGGCGGCACAGATACGCAGTATTTT.

With regard to this clone: One junction end disagrees with the germline gene, perhaps due to a read error. The genes are TRBV5-1 and TRBJ1-3, with D unclear. Germline V gene data show CDR1 as SGHRS and CDR2 as YFSETQ. The CDR3 has 14 residues. CDR3 DNA sequence: TGCGCCAGCAGCTTGGGAGTATTCGACTTACCGGAATTTTTT. Its protein is CASSLGVFDLPEFF.

This chain connects TRBV6-4 to TRBJ2-1, with 14 bases matching TRBD2. CDR3 length equals 15 residues. Germline trimming cut 6 bases from V and 8 bases from J; bases unmatched to any gene: 6. CDR1 MRHNA and CDR2 SNTAGT come from the germline V gene. DNA for the CDR3: TGTGCCAGCAGCACGGGACTAGCGGGGGCTGATGAGCAGTTCTTC. This codes for CASSTGLAGADEQFF.

The V and J genes are TRBV6-6 and TRBJ2-2; D is perhaps TRBD2 (5 bases). This CDR3 region has 13 residues. CDR1 is MNHNY and CDR2 is SVGAGI in the germline V gene (reference sequence). Trimming stripped 8 bases from V and 3 bases from J, with 10 bases between. CDR3 DNA: TGTGCCAGCCACTCGGGGTACACCGGGGAGCTGTTTTTT. This codes for CASHSGYTGELFF.

The chain recombines TRBV4-1 with TRBJ1-1, with 9 nucleotides matching TRBD1. The V gene end was trimmed by 3 bases and the J gene end by 1 base; junction bases not matched to a gene: 0. The CDR3 totals 14 residues. Germline V gives CDR1 MGHRA, CDR2 YSYEKL. CDR3 nucleotides: TGCGCCAGCAGCCAGGGACAGGGGAACACTGAAGCTTTCTTT. The encoded protein is CASSQGQGNTEAFF.

V gene TRBV19 combines with J gene TRBJ2-7; no clear D. Germline V lookup: CDR1 LNHDA, CDR2 SQIVND (reference sequence). Trimming removed 4 bases from V and 7 bases from J, with 11 bases in between. This CDR3 contains 12 residues. The CDR3 DNA reads TGTGCCAGTAGTAATCTTCCCGGGGAGCAGTACTTC. Its protein is CASSNLPGEQYF.

V gene TRBV27 combines with J gene TRBJ1-2; D is perhaps TRBD1 (6 bases). Deletions cut 8 bases from V and 5 bases from J, with 15 bases between. CDR1 is MNHEY and CDR2 is SMNVEV in the germline V gene (reference sequence). The CDR3 has 13 residues. The DNA of the CDR3 is TGTGCCAGCTCGTCCGAAGGGGGATATGGCTACACCTTC. Its translation is CASSSEGGYGYTF.

This clone occurred once. This chain joins TRBV7-7 and TRBJ2-3, with TRBD2 matching 10 bases. CDR3 length equals 16 residues. Germline-derived CDR1 and CDR2 are SSHAT and FNYEAQ (reference sequence). Trimming at V came to 1 base and at J to 1 base, leaving 2 bases not matched to a gene. CDR3 residues: CASSLGLAGRTDTQYF. CDR3 DNA: TGTGCCAGCAGCTTAGGACTAGCGGGTCGCACAGATACGCAGTATTTT.

The chain combines TRBV4-2 with TRBJ2-4; possibly TRBD2 for D (5 bases). The CDR3 contains 15 residues. The germline gives CDR1 LGHNA, CDR2 YNFKEQ. V lost 0 bases and J 6 bases, leaving 12 bases between the germline ends. The CDR3 region has the DNA TGTGCCAGCAGCCAAGAGAAGAGCGGACCAAACATTCAGTACTTC. Translated: CASSQEKSGPNIQYF.

The rearrangement uses TRBV11-3 and TRBJ2-1; TRBD2 agrees at 10 bases. From germline, CDR1 is SGHNT and CDR2 YENEEA. The CDR3 covers 16 residues. V trimming: 4 bases; J trimming: 7 bases; junction bases outside the gene matches: 10. The CDR3 region has the DNA TGTGCCAGCAGCTGGGGGCCAGCGGGAGGGGGGAATGAGCAGTTCTTC. Translation: CASSWGPAGGGNEQFF.

The chain combines TRBV7-8 with TRBJ2-3; 7 nucleotides align to TRBD1. V was pared by 4 bases and J by 3 bases, with 10 bases of the junction left unmatched. The CDR3 runs 16 residues. Germline V gene data show CDR1 as SGHVS and CDR2 as FQNEAQ. CDR3 amino acids: CASSWRQGSLTDTQYF. The CDR3 DNA is TGTGCCAGCAGCTGGAGACAGGGTTCCTTGACAGATACGCAGTATTTT.

This chain connects TRBV28 to TRBJ2-7; TRBD2 aligns across 12 bases. The CDR3 contains 17 residues. V was pared by 4 bases and J by 2 bases, with 9 bases of the junction left unmatched. Germline CDR1 is MDHEN and CDR2 is SYDVKM. The DNA for the CDR3 is TGTGCCAGCAGTTCCCTCGCGACTAGCGGGAGACCCTACGAGCAGTACTTC. Translated: CASSSLATSGRPYEQYF.

The V and J genes are TRBV7-9 and TRBJ1-5, with 9 bases lining up with TRBD1. After removal of 4 bases from V and 7 bases from J, the junction contained 2 bases not matched to a gene. Germline CDR1 and CDR2: SEHNR and FQNEAQ (reference sequence). CDR3 size: 13 residues. CDR3 coding DNA: TGTGCCAGCAGCTGGGGACAGGGACAGCCCCAGCATTTT. Translated, it gives CASSWGQGQPQHF.

This chain uses TRBV5-4 with TRBJ2-5; D gene unclear. V was cut by 1 base and J by 2 bases, with 6 bases left in between. The CDR3 spans 13 residues. In germline, CDR1 is SGHNT, CDR2 YYREEE (reference sequence). The CDR3 coding sequence is TGTGCCAGCAGCTTGTCCGGTCAAGAGACCCAGTACTTC. Its protein product is CASSLSGQETQYF.

The chain employs TRBV27 and TRBJ2-7; 7 positions agree with TRBD1. This CDR3 is 15 amino acids long. Trimming removed 6 bases from V and 0 bases from J; junction bases left unmatched: 8. The V gene's germline CDR1 is MNHEY and CDR2 SMNVEV (reference sequence). CDR3 protein: CASSIMGQFSYEQYF. CDR3 nucleotides: TGTGCCAGCAGCATAATGGGACAGTTCTCCTACGAGCAGTACTTC.

The V call is TRBV5-1, the J call TRBJ1-4, with TRBD1 matching over 10 bases. Germline V gene sequence: CDR1 SGHRS, CDR2 YFSETQ. The CDR3 loop spans 16 amino acids. J was trimmed by 8 bases and V by 2 bases; bases with no gene match: 9. In nucleotides, the CDR3 is TGCGCCAGCAGCTTAGCGGACAGGGGGTCAGGCGAAAAACTGTTTTTT. This gives the protein CASSLADRGSGEKLFF.

V usage is TRBV5-4 and J usage is TRBJ1-4; perhaps TRBD1 as D (5 bases). The CDR3 totals 15 residues. Germline CDR1 is SGHNT and CDR2 is YYREEE (reference sequence). Trimming left V 0 bases short and J 0 bases short, with 6 bases between. CDR3 sequence: CASSLGTTTNEKLFF. Here the CDR3 DNA reads TGTGCCAGCAGCTTGGGGACAACAACTAATGAAAAACTGTTTTTT.

This clone was seen just once. The chain carries TRBV5-1 and TRBJ2-2, with 14 bases that match TRBD2. The germline V gene encodes CDR1 SGHRS and CDR2 YFSETQ. The CDR3 extends over 18 amino acids. J lost 4 bases, V lost 5 bases, and 10 bases had no gene match. The DNA of the CDR3 is TGCGCCAGCAGTCCTTGGACTAGCGGGGGGTCCCTCACCGGGGAGCTGTTTTTT. Translating it yields CASSPWTSGGSLTGELFF.

The J gene is TRBJ1-3, the V gene TRBV14; 9 bases line up with TRBD1. V gave up 1 base and J gave up 5 bases; unmatched junction bases: 6. CDR1 and CDR2 (germline): SGHDN, FVKESK. The CDR3 length is 16 residues. CDR3 sequence: CASSQVRDRDRNTIYF. CDR3 DNA sequence: TGTGCCAGCAGCCAAGTCCGGGACAGGGACAGAAACACCATATATTTT. The whole variable domain, remainder taken from reference TRBV14 and TRBJ1-3, is EAGVTQFPSHSVIEKGQTVTLRCDPISGHDNLYWYRRVMGKEIKFLLHFVKESKQDESGMPNNRFLAERTGGTYSTLKVQPAELEDSGVYFCASSQVRDRDRNTIYFGEGSWLTVV.

This chain uses TRBV6-1 with TRBJ1-4; D unresolved. V gave up 5 bases and J gave up 3 bases, with 10 bases separating them. The CDR3 contains 14 residues. The germline V gene has CDR1 MNHNS and CDR2 SASEGT. In DNA form, the CDR3 reads TGTGCCAGCAGTCCTGTTGCAGCTAATGAAAAACTGTTTTTT. It is translated as CASSPVAANEKLFF.

The genes are TRBV5-1 and TRBJ1-1, with a possible D match to TRBD1 (6 bases). The length of the CDR3 is 16 residues. The V gene's germline CDR1 is SGHRS and CDR2 YFSETQ. Deletions cut 4 bases from V and 7 bases from J, with 23 bases between. DNA of the CDR3: TGCGCCAGCAGCGTGGACACGACCGGGACATCGATTGAAGCTTTCTTT. It codes for CASSVDTTGTSIEAFF.

The chain carries TRBV10-3 and TRBJ1-6; D unresolved. Trimming removed 0 bases from V and 4 bases from J, with 7 bases in between. In germline, CDR1 is ENHRY, CDR2 SYGVKD. The CDR3 totals 15 residues. The CDR3 is CAISESEDYNSPLHF. The CDR3 DNA reads TGTGCCATCAGTGAGTCCGAGGATTATAATTCACCCCTCCACTTT.